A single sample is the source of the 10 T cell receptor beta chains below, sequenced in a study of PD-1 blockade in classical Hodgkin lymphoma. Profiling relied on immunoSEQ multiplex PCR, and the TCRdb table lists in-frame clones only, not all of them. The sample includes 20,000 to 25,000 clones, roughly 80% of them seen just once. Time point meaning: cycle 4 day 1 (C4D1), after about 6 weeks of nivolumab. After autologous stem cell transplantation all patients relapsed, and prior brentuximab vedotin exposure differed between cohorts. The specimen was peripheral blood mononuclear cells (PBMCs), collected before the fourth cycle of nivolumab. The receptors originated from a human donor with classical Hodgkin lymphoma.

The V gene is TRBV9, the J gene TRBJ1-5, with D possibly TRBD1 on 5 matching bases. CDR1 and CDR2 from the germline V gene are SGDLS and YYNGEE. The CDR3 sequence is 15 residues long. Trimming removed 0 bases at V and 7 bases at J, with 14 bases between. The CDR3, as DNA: TGTGCCAGCAGCGTAGGTAGCAGGGTTGAGCAGCCCCAGCATTTT. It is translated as CASSVGSRVEQPQHF.

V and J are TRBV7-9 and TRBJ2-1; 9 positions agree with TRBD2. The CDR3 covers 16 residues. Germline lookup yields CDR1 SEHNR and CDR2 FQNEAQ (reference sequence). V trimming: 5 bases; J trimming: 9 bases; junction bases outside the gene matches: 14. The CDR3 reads CASSPLVGGRDGEQFF. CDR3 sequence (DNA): TGTGCCAGCAGCCCCCTTGTCGGCGGGAGGGACGGTGAGCAGTTCTTC.

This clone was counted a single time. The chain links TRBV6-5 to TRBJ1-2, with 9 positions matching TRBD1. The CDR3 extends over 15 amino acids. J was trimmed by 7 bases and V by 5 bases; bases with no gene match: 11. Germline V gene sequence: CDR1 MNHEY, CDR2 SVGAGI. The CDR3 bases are TGTGCCAGCAGTAACCAGGGACAGGGAACAAGTGGCTACACCTTC. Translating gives CASSNQGQGTSGYTF.

The CDR3 sequence: CATNTGDTIIYGYTF. The DNA for the CDR3 is TGTGCCACGAACACAGGGGATACTATCATCTATGGCTACACCTTC. V is TRBV10-3 and J is TRBJ1-2; 7 bases agree with TRBD1. This CDR3 contains 15 residues. Unmatched junction bases numbered 15, after V lost 10 bases and J lost 4 bases. CDR1 and CDR2 from the germline V gene are ENHRY and SYGVKD.

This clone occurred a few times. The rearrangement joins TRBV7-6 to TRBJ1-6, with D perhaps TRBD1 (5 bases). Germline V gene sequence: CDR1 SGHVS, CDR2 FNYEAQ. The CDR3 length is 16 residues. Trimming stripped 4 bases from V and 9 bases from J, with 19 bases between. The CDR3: CASSSSTGTSGSPLHF. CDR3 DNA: TGTGCCAGCAGCTCCTCAACCGGGACGTCCGGTTCACCCCTCCACTTT.

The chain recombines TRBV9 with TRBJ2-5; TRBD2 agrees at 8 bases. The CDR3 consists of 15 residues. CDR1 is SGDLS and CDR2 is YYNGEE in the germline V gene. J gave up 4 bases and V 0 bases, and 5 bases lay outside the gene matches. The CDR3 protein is CASSVAGGPSETQYF. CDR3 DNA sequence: TGTGCCAGCAGCGTAGCGGGGGGGCCGTCAGAGACCCAGTACTTC.

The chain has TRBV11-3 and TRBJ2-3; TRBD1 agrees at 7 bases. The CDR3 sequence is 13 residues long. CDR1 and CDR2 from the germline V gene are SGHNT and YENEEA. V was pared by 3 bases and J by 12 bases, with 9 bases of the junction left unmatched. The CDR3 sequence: CASSFSTGSTQYF. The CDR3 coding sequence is TGTGCCAGCAGCTTTTCGACAGGGTCCACACAGTATTTT.

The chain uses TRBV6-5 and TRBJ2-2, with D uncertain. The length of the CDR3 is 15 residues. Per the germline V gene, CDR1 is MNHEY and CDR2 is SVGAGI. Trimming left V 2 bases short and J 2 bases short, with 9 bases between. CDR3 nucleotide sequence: TGTGCCAGCAGTTACGGAGAGACCAACACCGGGGAGCTGTTTTTT. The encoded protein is CASSYGETNTGELFF.

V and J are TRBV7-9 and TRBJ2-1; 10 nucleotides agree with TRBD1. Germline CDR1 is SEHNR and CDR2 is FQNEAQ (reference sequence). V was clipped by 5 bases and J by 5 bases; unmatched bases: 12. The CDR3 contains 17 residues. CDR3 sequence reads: CASSPRHGTGVDNEQFF. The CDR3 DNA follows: TGTGCCAGCAGCCCTAGGCACGGGACAGGGGTTGACAATGAGCAGTTCTTC.

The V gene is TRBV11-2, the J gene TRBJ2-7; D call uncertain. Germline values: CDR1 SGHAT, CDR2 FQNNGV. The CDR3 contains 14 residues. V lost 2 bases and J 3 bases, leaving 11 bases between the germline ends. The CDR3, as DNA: TGTGCCAGCAGCTTATGGTCGGCTAACTACGAGCAGTACTTC. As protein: CASSLWSANYEQYF.